What follows describes a single T cell receptor (beta chain). Its specificity is not known. These data come from a study of T cells expressing NK-cell markers. Study-wide results and limits: Whether expanded NKG2C+ T cell clones were HCMV-specific remained unclear. In four donors, dominant clonotypes made up 28.3-60.1% of CD3+CD56-NKG2C+ cells. Each of roughly six donors carried dominant NKG2C+ clonotypes accounting for about 1.0-8% of CD8+ T cells.

UMIs were included in TCR beta cDNA generated by 5'RACE template switching. TCRdb re-analyzed the 5' RACE reads; it lists each CDR3 protein once, without DNA. This specimen shows 350,000 to 450,000 distinct CDR3 sequences; the ten leading clones hold around 5.2%. In germline, CDR1 is SEHNR, CDR2 FQNEAQ (reference sequence). This CDR3 comprises 14 residues. Sequencing input: blood T cells: a sorted CD56 or NKG2C T cell subset, CD4+ or CD8+ T cells, or bulk PBMC T cells (not recorded which). This clonotype was sampled from a man aged 18-70 years in good health. The genes are TRBV7-9 and TRBJ2-7; no DNA is available, so the TRBD1 call from TCRdb remains unchecked. The CDR3 reads CASTFGTGGYEQYF.